This T cell receptor (beta chain) was recorded in a study of cytomegalovirus exposure and HLA in healthy donors. General study results and limits: Trimming of TCR beta V- and J-genes showed a link, identified in a later analysis, to a missense DCLRE1C variant.

CDR1 and CDR2 (germline): MNHEY, SVGAGI. The ends lost 5 bases at V and 1 base at J; junction bases unmatched: 3. This CDR3 has 15 residues. Worth noting for this clone: Its antigen is unidentified.

60 Vbeta and 13 Jbeta primers were used in PCR. Sequencing was performed with immunoSEQ multiplex PCR; in TCRdb, only in-frame clones are kept and a portion is missing. The sample records about 160,000 clones, nearly 80% being singletons. Source material: PBMCs. The rearrangement links TRBV6-5 to TRBJ2-5; 11 nucleotides agree with TRBD2. This clonotype was sampled from a man between 18 and 29 years old in good health and CMV-seropositive. For the CDR3, the DNA is TGTGCCAGCAGTCGACTAGCGGGAATCCAAGAGACCCAGTACTTC. Translation gives CASSRLAGIQETQYF.